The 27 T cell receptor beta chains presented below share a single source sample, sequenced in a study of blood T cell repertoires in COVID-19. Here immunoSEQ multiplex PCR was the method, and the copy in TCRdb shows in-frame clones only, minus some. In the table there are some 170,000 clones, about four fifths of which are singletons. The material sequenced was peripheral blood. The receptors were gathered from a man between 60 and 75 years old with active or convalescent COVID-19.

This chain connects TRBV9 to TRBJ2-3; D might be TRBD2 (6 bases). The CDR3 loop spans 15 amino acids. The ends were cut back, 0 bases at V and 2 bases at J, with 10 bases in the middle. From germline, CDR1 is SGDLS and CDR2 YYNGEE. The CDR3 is CASSVGPGDTDTQYF. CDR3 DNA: TGTGCCAGCAGCGTAGGTCCGGGAGACACAGATACGCAGTATTTT.

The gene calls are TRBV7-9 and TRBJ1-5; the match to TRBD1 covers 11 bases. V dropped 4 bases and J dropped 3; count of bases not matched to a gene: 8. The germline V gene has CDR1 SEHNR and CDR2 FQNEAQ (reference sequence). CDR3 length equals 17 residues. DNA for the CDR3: TGTGCCAGCAGCTCAGGGACAGGGGGGCTCGACAATCAGCCCCAGCATTTT. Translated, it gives CASSSGTGGLDNQPQHF.

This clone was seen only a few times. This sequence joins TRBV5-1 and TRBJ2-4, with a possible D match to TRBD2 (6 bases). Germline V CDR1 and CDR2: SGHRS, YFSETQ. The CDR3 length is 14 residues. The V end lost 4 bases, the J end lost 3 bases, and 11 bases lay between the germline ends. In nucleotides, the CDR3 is TGCGCCAGCAGCGAAGCTAGCGTCAAAAACATTCAGTACTTC. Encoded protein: CASSEASVKNIQYF.

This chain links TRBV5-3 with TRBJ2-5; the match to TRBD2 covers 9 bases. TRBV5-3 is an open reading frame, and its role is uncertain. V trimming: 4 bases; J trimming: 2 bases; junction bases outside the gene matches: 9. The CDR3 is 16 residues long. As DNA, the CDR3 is TGTGCCAGAAGCATCCGACTAGCGGAGCCTCAAGAGACCCAGTACTTC. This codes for CARSIRLAEPQETQYF.

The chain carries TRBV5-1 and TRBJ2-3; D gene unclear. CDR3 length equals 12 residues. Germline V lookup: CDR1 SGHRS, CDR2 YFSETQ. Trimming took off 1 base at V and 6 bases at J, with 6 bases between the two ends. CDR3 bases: TGCGCCAGCAGCTTGATCTACGATACGCAGTATTTT. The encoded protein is CASSLIYDTQYF.

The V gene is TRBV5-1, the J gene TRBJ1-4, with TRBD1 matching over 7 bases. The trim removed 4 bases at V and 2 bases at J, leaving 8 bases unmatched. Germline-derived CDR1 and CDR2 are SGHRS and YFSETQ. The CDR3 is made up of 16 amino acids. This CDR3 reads CASSLQGGTTNEKLFF. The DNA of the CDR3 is TGCGCCAGCAGCCTGCAGGGGGGAACTACTAATGAAAAACTGTTTTTT.

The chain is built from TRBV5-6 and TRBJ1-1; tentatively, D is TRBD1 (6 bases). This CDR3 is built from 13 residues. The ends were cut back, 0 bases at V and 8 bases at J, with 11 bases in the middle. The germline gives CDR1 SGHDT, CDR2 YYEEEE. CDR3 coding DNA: TGTGCCAGCAGCTTGGGGAGGACAGTAGAAGCTTTCTTT. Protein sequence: CASSLGRTVEAFF.

The CDR3 here is CASSSGTGGIQYF. Written as DNA, the CDR3 is TGTGCCAGTAGTAGCGGGACTGGGGGCATTCAGTACTTC. This chain connects TRBV19 to TRBJ2-4, with a tentative D call TRBD2 (6 bases). Germline loops: CDR1 LNHDA, CDR2 SQIVND (reference sequence). Trimming stripped 4 bases from V and 9 bases from J, with 13 bases between. This CDR3 has 13 residues.

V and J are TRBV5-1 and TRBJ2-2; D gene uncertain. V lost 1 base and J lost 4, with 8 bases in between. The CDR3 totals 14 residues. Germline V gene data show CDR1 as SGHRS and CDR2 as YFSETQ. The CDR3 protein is CASSLQASTGELFF. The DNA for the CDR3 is TGCGCCAGCAGCTTGCAGGCTTCCACCGGGGAGCTGTTTTTT.

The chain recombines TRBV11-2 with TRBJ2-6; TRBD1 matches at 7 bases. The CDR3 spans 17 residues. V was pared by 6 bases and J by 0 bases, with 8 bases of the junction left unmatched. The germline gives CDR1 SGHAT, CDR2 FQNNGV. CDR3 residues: CASRTGTASSGANVLTF. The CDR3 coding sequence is TGTGCCAGCAGAACAGGGACAGCTAGCTCTGGGGCCAACGTCCTGACTTTC.

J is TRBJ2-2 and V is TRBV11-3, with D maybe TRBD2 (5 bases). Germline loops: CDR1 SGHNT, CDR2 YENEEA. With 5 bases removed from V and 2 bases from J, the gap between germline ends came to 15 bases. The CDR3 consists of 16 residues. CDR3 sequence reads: CASSGASGINTGELFF. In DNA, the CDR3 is TGTGCCAGCAGCGGTGCCTCGGGGATTAACACCGGGGAGCTGTTTTTT.

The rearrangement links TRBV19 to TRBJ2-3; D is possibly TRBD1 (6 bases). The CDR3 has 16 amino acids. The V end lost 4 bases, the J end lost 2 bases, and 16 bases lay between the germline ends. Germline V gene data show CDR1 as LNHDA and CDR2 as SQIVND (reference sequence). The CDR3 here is CASSTSGDTLTDTQYF. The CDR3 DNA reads TGTGCCAGTAGTACTTCAGGGGACACCCTCACAGATACGCAGTATTTT.

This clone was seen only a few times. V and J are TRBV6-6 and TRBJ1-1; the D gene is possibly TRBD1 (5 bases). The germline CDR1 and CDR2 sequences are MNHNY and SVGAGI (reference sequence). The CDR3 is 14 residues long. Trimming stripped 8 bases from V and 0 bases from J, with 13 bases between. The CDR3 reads CASAEQAMNTEAFF. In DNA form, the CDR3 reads TGTGCCAGCGCGGAACAGGCGATGAACACTGAAGCTTTCTTT.

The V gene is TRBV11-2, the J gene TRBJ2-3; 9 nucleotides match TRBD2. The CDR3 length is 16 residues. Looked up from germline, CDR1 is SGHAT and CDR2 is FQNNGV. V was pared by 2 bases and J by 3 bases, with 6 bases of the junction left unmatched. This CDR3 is CASSLSAGGGTDTQYF. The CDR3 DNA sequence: TGTGCCAGCAGCTTATCAGCGGGGGGTGGAACAGATACGCAGTATTTT.

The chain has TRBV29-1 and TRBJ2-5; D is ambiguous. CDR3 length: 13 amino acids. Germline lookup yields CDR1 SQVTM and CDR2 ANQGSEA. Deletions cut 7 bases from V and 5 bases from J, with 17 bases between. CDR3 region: CSATSELRETQYF. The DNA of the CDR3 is TGCAGCGCCACCAGTGAGCTCAGGGAGACCCAGTACTTC. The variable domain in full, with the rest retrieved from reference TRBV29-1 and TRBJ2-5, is SAVISQKPSRDICQRGTSLTIQCQVDSQVTMMFWYRQQPGQSLTLIATANQGSEATYESGFVIDKFPISRPNLTFSTLTVSNMSPEDSSIYLCSATSELRETQYFGPGTRLLVL.

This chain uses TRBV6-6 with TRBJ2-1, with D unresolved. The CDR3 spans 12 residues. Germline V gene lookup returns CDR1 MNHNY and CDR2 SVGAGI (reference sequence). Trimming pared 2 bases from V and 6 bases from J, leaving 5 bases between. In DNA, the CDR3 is TGTGCCAGCAGTTACACTGGCAATGAGCAGTTCTTC. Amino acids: CASSYTGNEQFF.

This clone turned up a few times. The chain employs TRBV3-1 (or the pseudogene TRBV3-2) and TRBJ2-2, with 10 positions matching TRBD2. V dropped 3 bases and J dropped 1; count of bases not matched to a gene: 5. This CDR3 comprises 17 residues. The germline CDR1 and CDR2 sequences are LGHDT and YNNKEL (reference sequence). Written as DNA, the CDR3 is TGTGCCAGCAGCCACCCTATAGCGGGAGGGAACACCGGGGAGCTGTTTTTT. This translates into CASSHPIAGGNTGELFF.

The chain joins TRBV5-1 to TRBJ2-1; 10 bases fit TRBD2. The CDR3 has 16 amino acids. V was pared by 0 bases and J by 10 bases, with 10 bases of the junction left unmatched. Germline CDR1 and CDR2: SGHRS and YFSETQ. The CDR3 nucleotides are TGCGCCAGCAGCTTGGGGACTAGCGGCACCCTGGGGGAGCAGTTCTTC. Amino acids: CASSLGTSGTLGEQFF.

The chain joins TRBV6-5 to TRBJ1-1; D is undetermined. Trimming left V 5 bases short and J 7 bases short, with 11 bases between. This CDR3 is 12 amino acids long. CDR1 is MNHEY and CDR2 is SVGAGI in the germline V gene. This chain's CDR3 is CASSRGEGEAFF. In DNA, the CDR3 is TGTGCCAGCAGTCGCGGGGAGGGTGAAGCTTTCTTT.

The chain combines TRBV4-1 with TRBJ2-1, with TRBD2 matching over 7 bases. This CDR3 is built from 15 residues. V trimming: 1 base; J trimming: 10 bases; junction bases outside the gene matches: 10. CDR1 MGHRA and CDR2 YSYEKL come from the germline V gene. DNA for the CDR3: TGCGCCAGCAGCCAAGGTCAGACCTCGCGGGGGGAGCAGTTCTTC. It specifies CASSQGQTSRGEQFF.

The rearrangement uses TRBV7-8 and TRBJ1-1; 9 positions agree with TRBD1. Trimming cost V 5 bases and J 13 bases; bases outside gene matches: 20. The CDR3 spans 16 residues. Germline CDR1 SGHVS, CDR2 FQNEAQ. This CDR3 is CASSRVGGTGFRIDFF. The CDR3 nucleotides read TGTGCCAGCAGCCGAGTGGGCGGGACAGGGTTTAGAATAGATTTCTTT.

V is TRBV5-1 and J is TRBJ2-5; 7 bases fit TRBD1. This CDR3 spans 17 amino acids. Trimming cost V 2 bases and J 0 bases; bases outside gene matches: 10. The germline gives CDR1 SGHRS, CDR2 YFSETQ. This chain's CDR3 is CASSFSSGTANQETQYF. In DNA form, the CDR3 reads TGCGCCAGCAGCTTCTCCTCCGGGACAGCAAACCAAGAGACCCAGTACTTC.

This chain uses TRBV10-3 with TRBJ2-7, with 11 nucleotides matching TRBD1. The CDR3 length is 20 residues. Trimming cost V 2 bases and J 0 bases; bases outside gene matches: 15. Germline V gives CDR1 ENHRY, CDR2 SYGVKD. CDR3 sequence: CAISERTGGGRGRFSYEQYF. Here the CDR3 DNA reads TGTGCCATCAGTGAGCGGACAGGGGGCGGACGGGGGCGATTCTCCTACGAGCAGTACTTC.

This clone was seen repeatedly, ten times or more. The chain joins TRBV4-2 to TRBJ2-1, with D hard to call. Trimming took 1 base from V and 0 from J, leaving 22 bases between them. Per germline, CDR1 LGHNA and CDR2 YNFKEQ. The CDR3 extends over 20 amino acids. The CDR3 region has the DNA TGTGCCAGCAGCCAAGTCTTTCGGTCGGTCGCGGAACCCTCCTACAATGAGCAGTTCTTC. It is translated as CASSQVFRSVAEPSYNEQFF.

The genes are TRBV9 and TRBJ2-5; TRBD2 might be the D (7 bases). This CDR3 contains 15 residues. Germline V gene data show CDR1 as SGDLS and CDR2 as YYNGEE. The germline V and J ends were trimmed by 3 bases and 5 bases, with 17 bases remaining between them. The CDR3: CASSGSAGARETQYF. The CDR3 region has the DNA TGTGCCAGCAGCGGTTCCGCGGGGGCCCGGGAGACCCAGTACTTC.

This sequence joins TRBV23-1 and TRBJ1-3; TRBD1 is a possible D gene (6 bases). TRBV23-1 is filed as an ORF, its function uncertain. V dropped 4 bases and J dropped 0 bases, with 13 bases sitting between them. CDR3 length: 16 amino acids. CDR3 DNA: TGCGCCAGCAGTCCCCAAGGGACACCCTCTGGAAACACCATATATTTT. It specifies CASSPQGTPSGNTIYF.

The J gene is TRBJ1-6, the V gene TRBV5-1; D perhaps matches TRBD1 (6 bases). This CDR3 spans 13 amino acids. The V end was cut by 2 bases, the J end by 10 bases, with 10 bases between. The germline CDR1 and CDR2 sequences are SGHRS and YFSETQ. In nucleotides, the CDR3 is TGCGCCAGCAGCTTTAAGGGGGAATCACCCCTCCACTTT. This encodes CASSFKGESPLHF.